This T cell receptor (beta chain) came from a study of cytotoxic CD8 clonotypes in ibrutinib-treated CLL. Study information: Mean yields were roughly 240,000 productive templates and 94,082 productive rearrangements per sample.

About this clone itself: Antigen: not known.

Findings and caveats of the study: Higher clonality was seen at ibrutinib response and a return toward baseline at progression. Measured clonality at baseline was greater than in age-matched healthy donors and tracked with circulating CD8+ T-cell counts.

About 2.2 micrograms of genomic DNA, which was extracted from cryopreserved PBMCs, served as the material used for the TCR beta libraries. V dropped 4 bases and J dropped 0 bases, with 15 bases sitting between them. The V gene's germline CDR1 is SGHRS and CDR2 YFSETQ. The CDR3 consists of 16 residues. The repertoire was sequenced with immunoSEQ multiplex PCR; TCRdb's copy has only in-frame clones and lacks some. The table includes about 160,000 clones, around nine tenths detected once. This rearrangement joins TRBV5-1 to TRBJ2-3; unclear D gene. The sequences come from PBMCs, collected at disease progression, from a patient treated with ibrutinib. The receptor comes from a human donor with chronic lymphocytic leukemia. This CDR3 reads CASSRLVGSSTDTQYF. The CDR3 DNA is TGCGCCAGCAGCCGTTTAGTGGGCAGCAGCACAGATACGCAGTATTTT. The complete variable domain, with remaining parts taken from reference TRBV5-1 and TRBJ2-3, reads KAGVTQTPRYLIKTRGQQVTLSCSPISGHRSVSWYQQTPGQGLQFLFEYFSETQRNKGNFPGRFSGRQFSNSRSEMNVSTLELGDSALYLCASSRLVGSSTDTQYFGPGTRLTVL.